These 11 T cell receptor beta chains share one sample of origin, sequenced in a study of T cells in Graves' hyperthyroidism and ophthalmopathy. TCR beta CDR3 region amplification was performed from RNA transcripts. The study used the HTBI primer set for a first-round RT-PCR of the TCR CDR3. TCRdb independently ran MiXCR on the multiplex PCR reads; one entry per CDR3 protein. Seen here are a few hundred thousand distinct CDR3 sequences, approximately 16% observed once, and the top ten hold approximately 32%. Sequences were obtained from blood. These TCRs come from a woman aged 25 to 39 with Graves' ophthalmopathy.

As regards this clonotype: A much larger clone lies one base from this, so it may be a read error. The chain joins TRBV2 to TRBJ1-2; D call uncertain. The CDR3 spans 15 residues. V was pared by 3 bases and J by 4 bases, with 15 bases between. From germline, CDR1 is SNHLY and CDR2 FYNNEI. CDR3 in amino acids: CASSDVQEATYGYTF. The CDR3 DNA reads as TGTGCCAGCAGTGATGTGCAGGAAGCGACCTATGGCTACACCTTC.

This clonotype occurred many times. The V gene is TRBV9, the J gene TRBJ1-1; D perhaps matches TRBD1 (5 bases). The CDR3 runs 14 residues. Trimming shortened V by 4 bases and J by 7 bases, and 17 bases separated the two germline ends. The germline CDR1 and CDR2 sequences are SGDLS and YYNGEE. CDR3 sequence: CASSPREVMSEAFF. CDR3 in DNA: TGTGCCAGCAGCCCCAGGGAGGTAATGAGTGAAGCTTTCTTT.

This chain links TRBV19 with TRBJ1-1, with no clear D. Trimming took 0 bases from V and 9 from J, leaving 17 bases between them. The CDR3 totals 15 residues. In germline, CDR1 is LNHDA, CDR2 SQIVND (reference sequence). The CDR3 DNA reads TGTGCCAGTAGTATAGACCGGAAAGGGCCCGTCCAAGCTTTCTTT. Amino acids: CASSIDRKGPVQAFF.

V and J are TRBV4-2 and TRBJ1-5; 8 bases fit TRBD1. Germline V gene data show CDR1 as LGHNA and CDR2 as YNFKEQ. The CDR3 loop spans 16 amino acids. Trimming cost V 4 bases and J 4 bases; bases outside gene matches: 9. The CDR3 spells CASSPAPGQANQPQHF. The CDR3 DNA is TGTGCCAGCAGCCCCGCGCCGGGACAGGCAAATCAGCCCCAGCATTTT.

V usage is TRBV6-1 and J usage is TRBJ2-5, with a weak D call TRBD2 (6 bases). The V end was cut by 6 bases, the J end by 5 bases, with 13 bases between. CDR1 and CDR2 (germline): MNHNS, SASEGT. There are 13 residues in the CDR3. CDR3 nucleotides: TGTGCCAGCAGCCAGACTAGTCGGGAGACCCAGTACTTC. Translation gives CASSQTSRETQYF.

This rearrangement joins TRBV7-8 to TRBJ1-1; D unclear. The CDR3 length is 14 residues. CDR1 is SGHVS, CDR2 FQNEAQ, per germline. Deletions cut 3 bases from V and 2 bases from J, with 10 bases between. The CDR3 region has the DNA TGTGCCAGCAGCTTGCCCAGTCAAAACACTGAAGCTTTCTTT. Translated, it gives CASSLPSQNTEAFF.

This clonotype came up many times. The genes are TRBV20-1 and TRBJ1-1, with TRBD1 matching over 7 bases. CDR1 is DFQATT, CDR2 SNEGSKA, per germline (reference sequence). This CDR3 is 13 amino acids long. Trimming took 3 bases from V and 11 from J; bases not matched to a gene: 12. CDR3 in amino acids: CSASRGRGGYAFF. CDR3 coding DNA: TGCAGTGCTAGTAGGGGGCGAGGCGGTTATGCTTTCTTT.

DNA for the CDR3: TGTGCCAGCAGCCAAGATCGGACTAGCGGGCCCTCCTACGAGCAGTACTTC. Translated: CASSQDRTSGPSYEQYF. This chain connects TRBV3-1 to TRBJ2-7, with 11 bases fitting TRBD2. V dropped 0 bases and J dropped 0; count of bases not matched to a gene: 4. The germline V gene has CDR1 LGHDT and CDR2 YNNKEL (reference sequence). This CDR3 is 17 amino acids long.

This clonotype was counted at least ten times. The rearrangement joins TRBV4-1 to TRBJ2-7, with D possibly matching TRBD1 (6 bases). The V gene lost 6 bases and the J gene lost 2 bases, with 8 bases spanning the gap. The CDR3 has 12 residues. The V gene's germline CDR1 is MGHRA and CDR2 YSYEKL. The CDR3 reads CASSGDTYEQYF. CDR3 bases: TGCGCCAGCAGTGGGGACACCTACGAGCAGTACTTC.

V usage is TRBV4-2 and J usage is TRBJ1-1, with TRBD1 matching 8 bases. The germline V gene has CDR1 LGHNA and CDR2 YNFKEQ. The CDR3 spans 16 residues. Trimming cost V 3 bases and J 0 bases; bases outside gene matches: 6. CDR3 protein: CASSHGQGGLNTEAFF. CDR3 sequence (DNA): TGTGCCAGCAGCCACGGACAGGGTGGATTGAACACTGAAGCTTTCTTT.

To note about this clonotype: A clone one base away is much larger, so this may be a read error. The chain joins TRBV30 to TRBJ2-1; 7 nucleotides match TRBD2. Germline V gene sequence: CDR1 GTSNPN, CDR2 SVGIG (reference sequence). This CDR3 has 14 amino acids. CDR3 bases: TGTACCTGGGGGAGCGGGGCCTCCTACAATGAGCAGTTCTTC. It encodes CTWGSGASYNEQFF.